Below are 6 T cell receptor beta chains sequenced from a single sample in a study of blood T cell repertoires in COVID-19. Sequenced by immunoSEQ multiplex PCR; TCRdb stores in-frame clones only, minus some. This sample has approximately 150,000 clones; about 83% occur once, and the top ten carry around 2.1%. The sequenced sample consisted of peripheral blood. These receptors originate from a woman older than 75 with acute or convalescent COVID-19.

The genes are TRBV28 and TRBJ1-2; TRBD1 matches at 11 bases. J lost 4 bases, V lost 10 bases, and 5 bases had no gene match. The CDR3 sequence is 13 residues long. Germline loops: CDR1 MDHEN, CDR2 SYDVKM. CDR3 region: CATGTGGIYGYTF. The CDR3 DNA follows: TGTGCCACAGGGACAGGGGGTATCTATGGCTACACCTTC.

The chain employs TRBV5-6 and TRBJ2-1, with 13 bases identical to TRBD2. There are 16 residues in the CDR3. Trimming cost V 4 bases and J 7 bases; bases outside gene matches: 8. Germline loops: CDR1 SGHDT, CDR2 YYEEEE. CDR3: CASSHRTSGRGNEQFF. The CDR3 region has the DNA TGTGCCAGCAGCCACCGGACTAGCGGGAGAGGGAATGAGCAGTTCTTC.

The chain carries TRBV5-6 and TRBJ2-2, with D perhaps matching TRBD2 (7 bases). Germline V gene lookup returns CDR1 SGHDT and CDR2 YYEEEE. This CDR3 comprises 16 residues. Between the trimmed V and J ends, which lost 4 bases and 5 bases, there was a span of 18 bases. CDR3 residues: CASSPNVGGGTGELFF. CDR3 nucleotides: TGTGCCAGCAGCCCCAACGTAGGGGGGGGTACCGGGGAGCTGTTTTTT.

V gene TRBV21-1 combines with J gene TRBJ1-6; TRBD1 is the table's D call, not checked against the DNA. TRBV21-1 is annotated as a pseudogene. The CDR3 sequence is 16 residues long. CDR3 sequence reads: CASTSTGGFPNSPLHF. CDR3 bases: TGTGCCAGCACCTCGACAGGGGGATTCCCTAATTCACCCCTCCACTTT.

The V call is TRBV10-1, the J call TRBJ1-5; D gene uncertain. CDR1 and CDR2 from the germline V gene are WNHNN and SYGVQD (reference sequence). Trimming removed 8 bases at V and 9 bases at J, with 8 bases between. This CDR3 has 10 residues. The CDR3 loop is CASRPRPQHF. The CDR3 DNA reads TGCGCCAGCCGCCCGAGGCCCCAGCATTTT.

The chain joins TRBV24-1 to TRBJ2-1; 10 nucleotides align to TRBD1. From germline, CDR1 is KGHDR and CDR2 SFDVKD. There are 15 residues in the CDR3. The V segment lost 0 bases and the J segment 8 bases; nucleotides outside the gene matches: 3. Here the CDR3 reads CATSDLDRGRDEQFF. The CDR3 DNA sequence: TGTGCCACCAGTGATTTGGACAGGGGGCGGGATGAGCAGTTCTTC.